This T cell receptor (beta chain) was sequenced for a study of early T cells in non-severe SARS-CoV-2 infection. Study-level points and caveats: VDJdb matching skewed toward anti-spike CD8 responses, missing private and CD4 specificities.

Attachment of unique molecular identifiers to individual cDNA molecules was performed. From the 5' RACE reads, TCRdb called clonotypes with MiXCR, one entry per CDR3 protein. The sample lists some 87,000 distinct CDR3 sequences, 9.5% to 13% occurring once. Notes on this clonotype: Its target is not known.

Germline V lookup: CDR1 LGHDT, CDR2 YNNKEL (reference sequence). After removal of 4 bases from V and 8 bases from J, the junction contained 10 bases not matched to a gene. The CDR3 spans 16 residues. The clonotype was recovered from an adult who was a healthcare worker with PCR-confirmed SARS-CoV-2 infection or an uninfected control (not recorded which). What was sequenced was whole blood. This rearrangement joins TRBV3-1 to TRBJ2-2, with 10 bases matching TRBD1. This CDR3 is CASSPRDRGERGELFF. Here the CDR3 DNA reads TGTGCCAGCAGCCCCCGGGACAGGGGAGAGAGGGGGGAGCTGTTTTTT.